Each of the 27 T cell receptor beta chains below was sequenced from the same sample in a study of neurological immune-mediated disorders. In TCRdb, the 5' RACE reads were re-called with MiXCR into one record per CDR3 protein. Of 80,000 or so distinct CDR3 sequences listed, approximately 9.4% are singletons. The sequenced material came from PBMCs. The receptor set was obtained from a man aged 50-59 years in good health.

This clonotype was seen repeatedly, ten times or more. CDR3: CSAPDRDNPSYYEQYF. CDR3 coding DNA: TGCAGTGCACCAGACAGGGACAACCCCTCTTACTACGAGCAGTACTTC. This chain connects TRBV20-1 to TRBJ2-7, with 7 bases that match TRBD1. CDR3 size: 16 residues. Germline loops: CDR1 DFQATT, CDR2 SNEGSKA (reference sequence). After removal of 6 bases from V and 3 bases from J, the junction contained 17 bases not matched to a gene.

This clonotype was seen at least ten times. V usage is TRBV20-1 and J usage is TRBJ2-1; 11 nucleotides align to TRBD2. V lost 6 bases to trimming and J lost 10 bases; unmatched junction nucleotides: 8. The CDR3 is made up of 13 amino acids. CDR1 DFQATT and CDR2 SNEGSKA come from the germline V gene (reference sequence). In DNA form, the CDR3 reads TGCAGTGCAGTAGCGGGAGGGCCGAGAGAGCAGTTCTTC. Residues: CSAVAGGPREQFF.

The chain has TRBV5-1 and TRBJ1-3; D uncertain. CDR3 size: 15 residues. Germline V gene lookup returns CDR1 SGHRS and CDR2 YFSETQ. The germline V and J ends were trimmed by 3 bases and 0 bases, with 10 bases remaining between them. The DNA for the CDR3 is TGCGCCAGCAGCTCTAACCTGTCCTCTGGAAACACCATATATTTT. Translation: CASSSNLSSGNTIYF.

This clonotype was detected many times. The chain uses TRBV12-3 or TRBV12-4 and TRBJ2-7; TRBD1 matches 9 bases. This CDR3 is 13 amino acids long. V was clipped by 5 bases and J by 4 bases; unmatched bases: 3. Written as DNA, the CDR3 is TGTGCCAGCAGTAAGGACAGGGGTTACGAGCAGTACTTC. As protein: CASSKDRGYEQYF.

In its sample, this clonotype was seen many times. This chain uses TRBV3-1 with TRBJ1-1; D gene unclear. The germline V and J ends were trimmed by 2 bases and 3 bases, with 7 bases remaining between them. This CDR3 contains 13 residues. Germline V CDR1 and CDR2: LGHDT, YNNKEL (reference sequence). The CDR3 region has the DNA TGTGCCAGCAGCCAAATGGGAGACACTGAAGCTTTCTTT. Translating gives CASSQMGDTEAFF.

This clonotype was counted ten times or more. V is TRBV28 and J is TRBJ1-5; no firm D call. CDR1 and CDR2 (germline): MDHEN, SYDVKM. Deletions cut 5 bases from V and 0 bases from J, with 17 bases between. CDR3 size: 17 residues. CDR3 protein: CASSPNPGGNSNQPQHF. In nucleotides, the CDR3 is TGTGCCAGCAGTCCCAACCCCGGCGGCAATAGCAATCAGCCCCAGCATTTT.

This clonotype has ten or more counts. The V gene is TRBV7-2, the J gene TRBJ1-6; TRBD1 is a possible D gene (6 bases). Trimming pared 3 bases from V and 7 bases from J, leaving 13 bases between. The CDR3 consists of 15 residues. Germline V gives CDR1 SGHTA, CDR2 FQGNSA. The CDR3 nucleotides are TGTGCCAGCAGCTTGGACAGTCACCCAAATTCACCCCTCCACTTT. Translated, it gives CASSLDSHPNSPLHF.

The CDR3, as DNA: TGTGCCAGCAAGGGCGGGGGGAGCTCCTACAATGAGCAGTTCTTC. As protein: CASKGGGSSYNEQFF. The rearrangement links TRBV12-3 or TRBV12-4 to TRBJ2-1; TRBD2 aligns across 8 bases. Trimming cost V 7 bases and J 0 bases; bases outside gene matches: 5. The CDR3 is made up of 15 amino acids.

At least ten counts were recorded for this clonotype. This chain links TRBV20-1 with TRBJ2-7; D possibly corresponds to TRBD1 (6 bases). The length of the CDR3 is 13 residues. With 6 bases removed from V and 3 bases from J, the gap between germline ends came to 15 bases. Germline assignment: CDR1 DFQATT and CDR2 SNEGSKA (reference sequence). CDR3 region: CSARMGAVYEQYF. The CDR3 coding sequence is TGCAGTGCCCGCATGGGGGCGGTCTACGAGCAGTACTTC.

The gene calls are TRBV20-1 and TRBJ2-7, with D possibly matching TRBD1 (5 bases). The CDR3 is 13 amino acids. The germline V gene encodes CDR1 DFQATT and CDR2 SNEGSKA (reference sequence). The V gene lost 6 bases and the J gene lost 0 bases, with 12 bases spanning the gap. Here the CDR3 DNA reads TGCAGTGCGTGGACACCAAGCTCCTACGAGCAGTACTTC. This translates into CSAWTPSSYEQYF.

CDR3 in amino acids: CASSLYTENTEAFF. CDR3 coding DNA: TGCGCCAGCAGCTTATATACAGAGAACACTGAAGCTTTCTTT. V usage is TRBV5-1 and J usage is TRBJ1-1; D not resolved. CDR3 length: 14 residues. The V end was cut by 2 bases, the J end by 1 base, with 9 bases between. Germline V lookup: CDR1 SGHRS, CDR2 YFSETQ. Looking up the rest from reference TRBV5-1 and TRBJ1-1 gives the full variable domain: KAGVTQTPRYLIKTRGQQVTLSCSPISGHRSVSWYQQTPGQGLQFLFEYFSETQRNKGNFPGRFSGRQFSNSRSEMNVSTLELGDSALYLCASSLYTENTEAFFGQGTRLTVV.

This clonotype has at least ten counts. This chain links TRBV25-1 with TRBJ1-3, with D perhaps matching TRBD1 (6 bases). This CDR3 spans 14 amino acids. Deletions cut 1 base from V and 2 bases from J, with 6 bases between. Germline V gene lookup returns CDR1 MGHDK and CDR2 SYGVNS. The CDR3 bases are TGTGCCAGCAGTGAATCAGGGGCTGGAAACACCATATATTTT. Protein product: CASSESGAGNTIYF.

This clonotype was detected ten times or more. The rearrangement links TRBV20-1 to TRBJ1-1, with TRBD1 as a possible D gene (5 bases). CDR1 is DFQATT and CDR2 is SNEGSKA in the germline V gene (reference sequence). The CDR3 has 16 residues. V was pared by 5 bases and J by 1 base, with 20 bases between. The CDR3 sequence is CSAYYWTGRTNTEAFF. The CDR3 DNA reads as TGCAGTGCTTATTACTGGACGGGACGGACGAACACTGAAGCTTTCTTT.

As to this clonotype: Its ends do not fully match the called genes, so a read error is possible. The rearrangement uses TRBV9 and TRBJ2-2; 7 positions agree with TRBD2. Germline-derived CDR1 and CDR2 are SGDLS and YYNGEE. This CDR3 has 16 amino acids. CDR3 region: CANSSWSSGYTGELFF. In DNA, the CDR3 is TGTGCCAACAGCTCCTGGTCTAGCGGATACACCGGGGAGCTGTTTTTT.

This clonotype was observed many times. The chain joins TRBV7-2 to TRBJ2-5, with a tentative D call TRBD2 (5 bases). Looked up from germline, CDR1 is SGHTA and CDR2 is FQGNSA. The CDR3 contains 15 residues. Trimming removed 6 bases at V and 0 bases at J, with 14 bases between. The CDR3 DNA reads TGTGCCAGCAGTCTGCTCGGACTGTACCAAGAGACCCAGTACTTC. This encodes CASSLLGLYQETQYF.

The chain recombines TRBV5-1 with TRBJ2-7; D gene ambiguous. Germline CDR1 reads SGHRS; CDR2 reads YFSETQ. The V gene lost 3 bases and the J gene lost 6 bases, with 13 bases spanning the gap. The CDR3 is 13 residues long. CDR3 sequence reads: CASSWAEIGEQYF. DNA of the CDR3: TGCGCCAGCAGCTGGGCGGAGATAGGCGAGCAGTACTTC.

This clonotype was detected many times. This chain joins TRBV27 and TRBJ2-7; D may correspond to TRBD1 or TRBD2 (5 bases each). The ends were cut back, 6 bases at V and 2 bases at J, with 14 bases in the middle. Germline V gene lookup returns CDR1 MNHEY and CDR2 SMNVEV (reference sequence). The CDR3 covers 14 residues. The CDR3 DNA reads TGTGCCAGCAGAGGCCCGGGGACCGCCTACGAGCAGTACTTC. Residues: CASRGPGTAYEQYF.

This clonotype was found many times. CDR3: CASSLELAGQNIQYF. CDR3 nucleotide sequence: TGCGCCAGCAGCTTGGAACTAGCGGGGCAAAACATTCAGTACTTC. This sequence joins TRBV5-1 and TRBJ2-4, with 10 bases fitting TRBD2. With V trimmed by 0 bases and J by 5 bases, 2 bases remained unmatched. CDR3 length equals 15 residues. Germline values: CDR1 SGHRS, CDR2 YFSETQ.

This clonotype showed up many times. The chain has TRBV20-1 and TRBJ2-3, with 7 bases aligning to TRBD2. Looked up from germline, CDR1 is DFQATT and CDR2 is SNEGSKA (reference sequence). CDR3 length: 14 residues. J lost 5 bases, V lost 6 bases, and 11 bases had no gene match. Here the CDR3 reads CSAHGGTQLDTQYF. In DNA form, the CDR3 reads TGCAGTGCCCACGGGGGGACTCAACTAGATACGCAGTATTTT.

This clonotype showed up many times. The chain recombines TRBV19 with TRBJ2-2; unclear D gene. The CDR3 spans 15 residues. Germline CDR1 LNHDA, CDR2 SQIVND (reference sequence). With 2 bases removed from V and 1 base from J, the gap between germline ends came to 8 bases. The CDR3 loop is CASSIQRLNTGELFF. CDR3 coding DNA: TGTGCCAGTAGTATACAGCGCTTGAACACCGGGGAGCTGTTTTTT. Full variable domain (remainder filled in from reference TRBV19 and TRBJ2-2): DGGITQSPKYLFRKEGQNVTLSCEQNLNHDAMYWYRQDPGQGLRLIYYSQIVNDFQKGDIAEGYSVSREKKESFPLTVTSAQKNPTAFYLCASSIQRLNTGELFFGEGSRLTVL.

This clonotype was counted ten times or more. This rearrangement joins TRBV5-1 to TRBJ2-5, with D uncertain. Germline CDR1 reads SGHRS; CDR2 reads YFSETQ. Trimming shortened V by 0 bases and J by 5 bases, and 11 bases separated the two germline ends. This CDR3 is 14 amino acids long. The CDR3 is CASSLVQDRETQYF. In DNA form, the CDR3 reads TGCGCCAGCAGCTTGGTCCAGGATCGGGAGACCCAGTACTTC.

This clonotype was observed at least ten times. The V gene is TRBV4-3, the J gene TRBJ2-3; TRBD2 aligns across 9 bases. Germline trimming cut 1 base from V and 5 bases from J; bases unmatched to any gene: 7. Germline CDR1 and CDR2: LGHNA and YSLEER. The CDR3 runs 16 residues. CDR3 DNA sequence: TGCGCCAGCAGCCAAGGCGTAGCGGGAGAACTAGATACGCAGTATTTT. Residues: CASSQGVAGELDTQYF.

Ten or more counts support this clonotype. The chain has TRBV7-9 and TRBJ1-6; D is unresolved. The germline V and J ends were trimmed by 1 base and 7 bases, with 11 bases remaining between them. The CDR3 totals 15 residues. Germline assignment: CDR1 SEHNR and CDR2 FQNEAQ (reference sequence). CDR3 sequence (DNA): TGTGCCAGCAGCTTAGATGCGTCGGGGAATTCACCCCTCCACTTT. It specifies CASSLDASGNSPLHF.

The table lists this clonotype with many counts. The J gene is TRBJ1-2, the V gene TRBV29-1; no clear D gene. CDR3 length: 12 amino acids. Germline CDR1 SQVTM, CDR2 ANQGSEA. The V end was cut by 3 bases, the J end by 4 bases, with 9 bases between. In DNA form, the CDR3 reads TGCAGCGTTGAGCCGGGAGTCTATGGCTACACCTTC. It yields the protein CSVEPGVYGYTF.

This clonotype was detected many times. CDR3 protein: CASSQGLRNSPLHF. The CDR3 DNA reads as TGTGCCAGCAGCCAAGGTTTGCGGAATTCACCCCTCCACTTT. The chain is built from TRBV3-1 and TRBJ1-6; no firm D call. The CDR3 sequence is 14 residues long. Germline V gene lookup returns CDR1 LGHDT and CDR2 YNNKEL (reference sequence). V was cut by 1 base and J by 7 bases, with 8 bases left in between.

This clonotype was detected ten times or more. The genes are TRBV7-2 and TRBJ1-1; D possibly corresponds to TRBD1 (6 bases). Trimming removed 5 bases from V and 4 bases from J, with 20 bases in between. CDR1 and CDR2 (germline): SGHTA, FQGNSA. CDR3 size: 16 residues. The CDR3 here is CASSQAQGRRGTEAFF. Written as DNA, the CDR3 is TGTGCCAGCAGCCAAGCCCAGGGGCGCAGAGGCACTGAAGCTTTCTTT.

This clonotype was counted ten times or more. This chain links TRBV12-3 or TRBV12-4 with TRBJ2-7; perhaps TRBD1 as D (6 bases). V was clipped by 6 bases and J by 2 bases, with 14 bases between them. This CDR3 is 14 amino acids long. This CDR3 reads CASSATGTPYEQYF. CDR3 nucleotides: TGTGCCAGCAGCGCCACCGGGACACCCTACGAGCAGTACTTC.